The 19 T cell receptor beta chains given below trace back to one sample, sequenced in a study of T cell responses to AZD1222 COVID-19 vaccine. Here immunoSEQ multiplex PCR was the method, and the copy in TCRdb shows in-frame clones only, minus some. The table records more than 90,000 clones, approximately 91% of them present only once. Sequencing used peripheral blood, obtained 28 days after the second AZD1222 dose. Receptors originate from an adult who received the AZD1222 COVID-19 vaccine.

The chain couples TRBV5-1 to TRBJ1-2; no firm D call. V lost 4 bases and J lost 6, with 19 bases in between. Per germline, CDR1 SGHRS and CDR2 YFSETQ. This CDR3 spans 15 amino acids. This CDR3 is CASSPRASKRDGYTF. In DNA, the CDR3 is TGCGCCAGCAGCCCACGGGCCTCAAAGCGAGATGGCTACACCTTC.

The CDR3 region is CASSQDFSTPQHF. The CDR3 DNA reads as TGTGCCAGCAGCCAAGATTTTTCGACGCCCCAGCATTTT. The chain recombines TRBV3-1 (or the pseudogene TRBV3-2) with TRBJ1-5; D remains unclear. Between the trimmed V and J ends, which lost 0 bases and 9 bases, there was a span of 9 bases. Per the germline V gene, CDR1 is LGHDT and CDR2 is YNNKEL (reference sequence). This CDR3 contains 13 residues.

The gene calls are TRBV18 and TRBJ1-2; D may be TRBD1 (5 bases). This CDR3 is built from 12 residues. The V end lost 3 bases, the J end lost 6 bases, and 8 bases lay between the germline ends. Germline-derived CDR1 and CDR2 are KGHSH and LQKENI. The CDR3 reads CASSPGQDGYTF. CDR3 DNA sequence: TGTGCCAGCTCACCGGGGCAGGATGGCTACACCTTC.

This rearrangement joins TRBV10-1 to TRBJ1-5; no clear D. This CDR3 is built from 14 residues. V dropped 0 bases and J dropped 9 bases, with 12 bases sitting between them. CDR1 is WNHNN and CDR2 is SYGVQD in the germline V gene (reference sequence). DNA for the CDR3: TGCGCCAGCAGTGAGTCTCGGGGAGAAGGGCCCCAGCATTTT. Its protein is CASSESRGEGPQHF.

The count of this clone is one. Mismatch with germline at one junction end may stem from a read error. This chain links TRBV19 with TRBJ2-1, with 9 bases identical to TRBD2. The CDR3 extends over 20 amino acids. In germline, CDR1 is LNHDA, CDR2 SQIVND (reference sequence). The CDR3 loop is CASSIFGTSSDFSSYNEQFF. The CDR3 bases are TGTGCCAGCAGTATATTCGGGACTAGCTCAGACTTCAGCTCCTACAATGAGCAGTTCTTC.

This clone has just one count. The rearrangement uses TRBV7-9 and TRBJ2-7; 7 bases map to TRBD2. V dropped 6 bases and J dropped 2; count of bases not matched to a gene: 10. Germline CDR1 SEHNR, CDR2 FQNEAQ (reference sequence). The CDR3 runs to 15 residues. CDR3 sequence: CASSPFQRGTYEQYF. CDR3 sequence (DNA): TGTGCCAGCAGTCCCTTTCAGCGGGGTACCTACGAGCAGTACTTC.

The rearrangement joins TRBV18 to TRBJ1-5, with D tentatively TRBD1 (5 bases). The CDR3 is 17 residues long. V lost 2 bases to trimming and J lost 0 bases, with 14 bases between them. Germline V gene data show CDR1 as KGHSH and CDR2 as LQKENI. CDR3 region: CASSPSGPQVSNQPQHF. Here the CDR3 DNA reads TGTGCCAGCTCACCATCAGGGCCGCAGGTTAGCAATCAGCCCCAGCATTTT.

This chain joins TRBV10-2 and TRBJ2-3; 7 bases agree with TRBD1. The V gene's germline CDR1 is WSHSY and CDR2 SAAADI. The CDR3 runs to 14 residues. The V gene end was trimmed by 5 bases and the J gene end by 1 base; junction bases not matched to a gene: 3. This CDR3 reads CASSTGQGTDTQYF. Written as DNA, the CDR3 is TGCGCCAGCAGTACTGGACAGGGCACAGATACGCAGTATTTT.

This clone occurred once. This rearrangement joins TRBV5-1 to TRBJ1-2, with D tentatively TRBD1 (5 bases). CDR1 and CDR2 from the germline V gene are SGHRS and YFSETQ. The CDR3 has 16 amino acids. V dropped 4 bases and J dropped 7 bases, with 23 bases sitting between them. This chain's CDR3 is CASSNLWGGGSIGYTF. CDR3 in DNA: TGCGCCAGCAGCAACTTATGGGGCGGGGGAAGCATTGGCTACACCTTC.

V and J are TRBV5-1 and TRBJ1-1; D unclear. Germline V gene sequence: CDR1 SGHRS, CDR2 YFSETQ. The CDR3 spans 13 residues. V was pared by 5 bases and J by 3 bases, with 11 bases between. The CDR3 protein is CASRSTEDTEAFF. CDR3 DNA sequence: TGCGCCAGCAGATCGACGGAAGACACTGAAGCTTTCTTT.

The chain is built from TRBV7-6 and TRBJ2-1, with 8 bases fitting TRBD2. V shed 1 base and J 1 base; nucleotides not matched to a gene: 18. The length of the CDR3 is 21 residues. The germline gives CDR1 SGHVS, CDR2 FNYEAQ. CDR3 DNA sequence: TGTGCCAGCAGCTTAGGAGCGCGGGGGGCCGTGAGGGGGACGTCCTACAATGAGCAGTTCTTC. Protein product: CASSLGARGAVRGTSYNEQFF.

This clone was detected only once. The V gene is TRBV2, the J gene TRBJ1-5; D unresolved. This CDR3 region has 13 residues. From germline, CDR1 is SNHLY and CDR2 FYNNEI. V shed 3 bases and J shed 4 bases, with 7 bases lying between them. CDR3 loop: CASSDEGNQPQHF. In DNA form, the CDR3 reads TGTGCCAGCAGTGATGAGGGTAATCAGCCCCAGCATTTT.

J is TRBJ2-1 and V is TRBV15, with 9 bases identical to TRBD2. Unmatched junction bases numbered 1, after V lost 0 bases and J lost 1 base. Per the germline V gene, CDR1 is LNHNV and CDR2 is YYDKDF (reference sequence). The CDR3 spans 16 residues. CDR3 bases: TGTGCCACCAGCAGAGATCTAGCGGGATCCTACAATGAGCAGTTCTTC. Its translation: CATSRDLAGSYNEQFF.

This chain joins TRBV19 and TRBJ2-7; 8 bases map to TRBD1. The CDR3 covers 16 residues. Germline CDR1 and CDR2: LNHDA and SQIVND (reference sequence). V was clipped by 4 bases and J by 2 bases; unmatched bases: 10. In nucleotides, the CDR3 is TGTGCCAGTAGTACCCGAGAGGACAGGGCCCCCTACGAGCAGTACTTC. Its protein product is CASSTREDRAPYEQYF.

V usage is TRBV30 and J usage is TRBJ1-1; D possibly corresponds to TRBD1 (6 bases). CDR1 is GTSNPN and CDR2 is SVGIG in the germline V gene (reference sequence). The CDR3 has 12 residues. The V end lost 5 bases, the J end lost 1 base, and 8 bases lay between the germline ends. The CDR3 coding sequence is TGTGCCTGGGGCAGGGGGAACACTGAAGCTTTCTTT. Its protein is CAWGRGNTEAFF.

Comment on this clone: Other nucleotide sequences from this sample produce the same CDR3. For the CDR3, the DNA is TGTGCCAGCAGCCAGGGGGGAGGTCAGCCCCAGCATTTT. Protein sequence: CASSQGGGQPQHF. This rearrangement joins TRBV3-1 (or the pseudogene TRBV3-2) to TRBJ1-5; TRBD1 might be the D (5 bases). Germline V CDR1 and CDR2: LGHDT, YNNKEL (reference sequence). V lost 3 bases to trimming and J lost 6 bases, with 9 bases between them. The CDR3 has 13 residues.

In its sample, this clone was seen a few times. The CDR3 loop reads CASSYSFNGPYEQYF. The CDR3 bases are TGTGCCAGCAGTTACTCGTTCAATGGGCCCTACGAGCAGTACTTC. This chain links TRBV6-5 with TRBJ2-7; unclear D gene. The CDR3 spans 15 residues. With 0 bases removed from V and 2 bases from J, the gap between germline ends came to 11 bases. In germline, CDR1 is MNHEY, CDR2 SVGAGI.

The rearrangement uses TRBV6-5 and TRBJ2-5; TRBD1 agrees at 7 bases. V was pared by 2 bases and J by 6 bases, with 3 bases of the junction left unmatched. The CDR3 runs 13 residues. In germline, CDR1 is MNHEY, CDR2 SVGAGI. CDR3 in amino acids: CASSYDRAKTQYF. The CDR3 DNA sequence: TGTGCCAGCAGTTACGACAGGGCCAAGACCCAGTACTTC.

In DNA, the CDR3 is TGTGCCAGCGTAGCGGGAAGGAACACCGGGGAGCTGTTTTTT. Protein: CASVAGRNTGELFF. The chain is built from TRBV2 and TRBJ2-2; 8 bases agree with TRBD2. Germline loops: CDR1 SNHLY, CDR2 FYNNEI. V was clipped by 8 bases and J by 1 base; unmatched bases: 3. The CDR3 covers 14 residues.